The 13 T cell receptor beta chains given below trace back to one sample, sequenced in a study of lymphopenia after photon versus proton radiotherapy. This table comes from immunoSEQ multiplex PCR, and its TCRdb copy is limited to in-frame clones, with some not included. Among some 170,000 clones listed, 75% to 90% were seen once. The sample was peripheral blood, taken from a patient treated with photon-based radiotherapy. These receptors all stem from a man in his forties or fifties with gastric cancer.

The chain combines TRBV5-8 with TRBJ1-1, with TRBD1 matching 8 bases. The CDR3 extends over 15 amino acids. Losses at the gene ends were 4 bases for V and 4 bases for J; bases not matched to a gene: 9. In germline, CDR1 is SGHTS, CDR2 YDEGEE. The CDR3 is CASSIRGRYGTEAFF. The CDR3 DNA reads as TGTGCCAGCAGCATCAGGGGGCGATACGGCACTGAAGCTTTCTTT.

This CDR3 reads CASSGRDTGELFF. As DNA, the CDR3 is TGTGCCAGCAGTGGACGGGACACCGGGGAGCTGTTTTTT. V usage is TRBV6-4 and J usage is TRBJ2-2; D is uncertain. V was pared by 4 bases and J by 3 bases, with 6 bases between. Per germline, CDR1 MRHNA and CDR2 SNTAGT. The CDR3 covers 13 residues.

The V gene is TRBV7-9, the J gene TRBJ1-2; TRBD1 might be the D (6 bases). This CDR3 is built from 13 residues. V was cut by 7 bases and J by 6 bases, with 15 bases left in between. The germline CDR1 and CDR2 sequences are SEHNR and FQNEAQ (reference sequence). The CDR3 nucleotides read TGTGCCAGCACTGCTCGGGGGGCGGATGGCTACACCTTC. It yields the protein CASTARGADGYTF.

The chain joins TRBV7-8 to TRBJ1-2, with 9 bases identical to TRBD1. V trimming: 5 bases; J trimming: 2 bases; junction bases outside the gene matches: 6. The CDR3 contains 15 residues. Germline loops: CDR1 SGHVS, CDR2 FQNEAQ. In DNA form, the CDR3 reads TGTGCCAGCAGCCCTGGGGACAGGGCCAACTATGGCTACACCTTC. Its translation: CASSPGDRANYGYTF.

The chain links TRBV15 to TRBJ2-5; 7 bases map to TRBD2. This CDR3 has 17 residues. The germline CDR1 and CDR2 sequences are LNHNV and YYDKDF (reference sequence). With V trimmed by 4 bases and J by 4 bases, 15 bases remained unmatched. For the CDR3, the DNA is TGTGCCACCAGCACCGATGCCGGAACTAGCGTTGGAGAGACCCAGTACTTC. Amino acid sequence: CATSTDAGTSVGETQYF. Using reference TRBV15 and TRBJ2-5 for the parts outside the CDR3, the full variable domain is DAMVIQNPRYQVTQFGKPVTLSCSQTLNHNVMYWYQQKSSQAPKLLFHYYDKDFNNEADTPDNFQSRRPNTSFCFLDIRSPGLGDTAMYLCATSTDAGTSVGETQYFGPGTRLLVL.

The V and J genes are TRBV30 and TRBJ1-2; tentative D call: TRBD1 (5 bases). The V gene lost 0 bases and the J gene lost 6 bases, with 17 bases spanning the gap. The CDR3 covers 15 residues. CDR1 GTSNPN and CDR2 SVGIG come from the germline V gene (reference sequence). CDR3 nucleotides: TGTGCCTGGAGTGTAGGTGTGAGCAGGGTCGATGGCTACACCTTC. Translation gives CAWSVGVSRVDGYTF.

J is TRBJ2-7 and V is TRBV13, with TRBD2 matching 14 bases. The CDR3 runs 21 residues. Germline CDR1 and CDR2: PRHDT and FYEKMQ (reference sequence). The junction had 18 bases not matched to a gene; V was cut back by 3 bases and J by 2 bases. The CDR3 DNA reads as TGTGCCAGCAGCTTCCAGGGACTAGCGGGAGAAAAGACGTACGCGCCCTACGAGCAGTACTTC. Its translation is CASSFQGLAGEKTYAPYEQYF.

The gene calls are TRBV19 and TRBJ2-1; D may be TRBD1 (6 bases). Trimming shortened V by 5 bases and J by 4 bases, and 18 bases separated the two germline ends. The germline V gene has CDR1 LNHDA and CDR2 SQIVND (reference sequence). The CDR3 covers 16 residues. In DNA form, the CDR3 reads TGTGCCAGTAGTGTACTGACGGGACAAACATACAATGAGCAGTTCTTC. Amino acids: CASSVLTGQTYNEQFF.

The V call is TRBV7-2, the J call TRBJ1-4, with D tentatively TRBD1 (5 bases). This CDR3 has 14 residues. V was shortened by 5 bases and J by 9 bases, with 16 bases between the two germline ends. Germline CDR1 reads SGHTA; CDR2 reads FQGNSA. The CDR3 spells CASSEGRTLQKLFF. The CDR3 DNA is TGTGCCAGCAGCGAGGGACGGACCCTACAAAAACTGTTTTTT. The entire variable domain, with the rest obtained from reference TRBV7-2 and TRBJ1-4, is as follows: GAGVSQSPSNKVTEKGKDVELRCDPISGHTALYWYRQSLGQGLEFLIYFQGNSAPDKSGLPSDRFSAERTGGSVSTLTIQRTQQEDSAVYLCASSEGRTLQKLFFGSGTQLSVL.

This clone was seen once. The genes are TRBV6-8 and TRBJ1-5, with a tentative D call TRBD1 (5 bases). The V and J ends lost 7 bases and 3 bases respectively, with 16 bases between them. CDR3 length: 15 residues. From germline, CDR1 is MNHGY and CDR2 SAAAGT. The CDR3 spells CASTVSGPNNQPQHF. CDR3 nucleotide sequence: TGTGCCAGCACCGTCTCGGGACCGAACAATCAGCCCCAGCATTTT.

The chain combines TRBV18 with TRBJ2-3; no reliable D call. The CDR3 length is 14 residues. Germline lookup yields CDR1 KGHSH and CDR2 LQKENI. V was trimmed by 1 base and J by 2 bases, leaving 7 bases between them. CDR3 sequence: CASSPLRYTDTQYF. Written as DNA, the CDR3 is TGTGCCAGCTCACCACTGCGGTACACAGATACGCAGTATTTT.

This chain uses TRBV18 with TRBJ1-5, with 7 bases aligning to TRBD1. CDR1 and CDR2 from the germline V gene are KGHSH and LQKENI. This CDR3 region has 14 residues. The junction had 5 bases not matched to a gene; V was cut back by 6 bases and J by 3 bases. The CDR3 DNA sequence: TGTGCCAGCTCCCTAGGGACAGTCAATCAGCCCCAGCATTTT. Residues: CASSLGTVNQPQHF.

The chain links TRBV18 to TRBJ2-7; D is unresolved. Trimming shortened V by 2 bases and J by 5 bases, and 10 bases separated the two germline ends. The length of the CDR3 is 13 residues. The germline gives CDR1 KGHSH, CDR2 LQKENI. The CDR3, as DNA: TGTGCCAGCTCACCAGGTAGGGTCCACGAGCAGTACTTC. Residues: CASSPGRVHEQYF. Full variable domain (remainder filled in from reference TRBV18 and TRBJ2-7): NAGVMQNPRHLVRRRGQEARLRCSPMKGHSHVYWYRQLPEEGLKFMVYLQKENIIDESGMPKERFSAEFPKEGPSILRIQQVVRGDSAAYFCASSPGRVHEQYFGPGTRLTVT.